A selection of T cell receptor beta chains follows, all from one sample in a study of Ad26.COV2.S vaccination and SARS-CoV-2 variants. Clones were read by immunoSEQ multiplex PCR, and TCRdb kept only the in-frame ones, dropping some. The sample lists about 420,000 clones, over 75% occurring once. The starting material was peripheral blood, obtained in a trial of Ad26.COV2.S vaccine versus placebo. The receptors were gathered from a person aged 18-60 years who received the Ad26.COV2.S COVID-19 vaccine or a placebo. Each CDR3 is given without its conserved first and last residue. Fields, in order: J gene, V gene, CDR3 protein.

TRBJ1-2	TRBV7-8	ASSSLMAASNYGYT
TRBJ1-2	TRBV6-2/TRBV6-3	ASSYTRDYGYT
TRBJ2-1	TRBV5-1	ASSLGRQGGIRYNEQF
TRBJ2-7	TRBV7-2	ASSLVAGSYEQY
TRBJ2-1	TRBV4-3	ASSQARNSGGDNEQF
TRBJ2-7	TRBV19	ASSRTGIGNEQY
TRBJ2-3	TRBV12-3/TRBV12-4	ASSLGKTQY
TRBJ1-6	TRBV4-3	ASSQDQNSPLH
TRBJ2-3	TRBV4-3	ASSQDLGDFDTQY
TRBJ2-5	TRBV3-1/TRBV3-2	ASSPRVGTETQY
TRBJ2-1	TRBV30	AWSVVGIHNEQF
TRBJ1-4	TRBV7-9	ASSGPLGTNEKLF
TRBJ1-5	TRBV4-1	ASSQAAVGYTQPQH
TRBJ2-3	TRBV19	ASSINTGDGTDTQY
TRBJ1-3	TRBV2	ASNPTGVGNTIY
TRBJ2-5	TRBV6-6	ASSNLQGIETQY
TRBJ1-2	TRBV3-1/TRBV3-2	ASSQDWGNYGYT
TRBJ2-7	TRBV30	AWSVGVGQY
TRBJ2-1	TRBV4-3	ASSSRGGGNEQF
TRBJ1-5	TRBV6-1	ASSEDRRYSNQPQH
TRBJ1-2	TRBV5-1	ASSLEGTGYT
TRBJ2-2	TRBV2	ASVRSGTGAIGELF
TRBJ2-3	TRBV7-2	ASSLLPSTDTQY
TRBJ2-3	TRBV19	ASTPRRDRATDTQY
TRBJ1-6	TRBV5-6	ASSYTGYNSPLH
TRBJ1-3	TRBV11-2	ASSSRTGSGNTIY
TRBJ2-7	TRBV12-3/TRBV12-4	ASSLGVWGEQY
TRBJ2-3	TRBV7-9	ASSFSTDTQY
TRBJ1-1	TRBV10-2	ASSPRGGAMNTEAF
TRBJ2-2	TRBV3-1/TRBV3-2	ASSQDTRSTGELF
TRBJ2-3	TRBV6-2/TRBV6-3	ASSYRGSSTDTQY
TRBJ1-3	TRBV19	ASSMTRDRGRISGNTIY
TRBJ2-5	TRBV2	ASSWDFQETQY
TRBJ2-3	TRBV5-6	ASSLGEQDTQY
TRBJ2-7	TRBV30	AWSVTAEKQY
TRBJ2-7	TRBV28	ASSLRGQGYEQY
TRBJ2-5	TRBV7-9	ASSRPPAETQY